These T cell receptor beta chains were read from a single sample in a study of T cell responses to AZD1222 COVID-19 vaccine. Sequencing used immunoSEQ multiplex PCR; TCRdb keeps in-frame clones, though not all of them. Altogether about 130,000 clones are present, roughly 80% being singletons, with the ten largest covering over 4%. This specimen was peripheral blood, taken on day 0 of AZD1222 vaccination. The receptors originated from an adult in good health. CDR3s include the opening cysteine and the closing phenylalanine or tryptophan. The D gene is left open where the match is weak. Only part of the rows carry a size: once, few, many, or a class if the clone is expanded.

size	V	D	J	DNA	CDR3
.	TRBV6-5	.	TRBJ2-1	TGTGCCAGCGGTCTGGCAGCGGGGATAGGGGGTGAGCAGTTCTTC	CASGLAAGIGGEQFF
.	TRBV27	.	TRBJ2-7	TGTGCCAGCAGTTTAAAACCGGGACTTCCTCACCAAAGCTCCTACGAGCAGTACTTC	CASSLKPGLPHQSSYEQYF
.	TRBV19	TRBD1	TRBJ1-5	TGTGCCAGTCATAGACCGGGACAGAGAAATCAGCCCCAGCATTTT	CASHRPGQRNQPQHF
.	TRBV7-2	.	TRBJ2-1	TGTGCCAGCAGCTTTGGAGGAGGGAACATAAACAATGAGCAGTTCTTC	CASSFGGGNINNEQFF
.	TRBV18	.	TRBJ2-2	TGTGCCAGCTCACCGAACAGGGAAAACACCGGGGAGCTGTTTTTT	CASSPNRENTGELFF
.	TRBV19	.	TRBJ2-7	TGTGCCAGTAGTATCCCGGGGTTCGGCGAGCAGTACTTC	CASSIPGFGEQYF
.	TRBV29-1	.	TRBJ1-6	TGCAGCGTTGGGATGCAGGACGGATCACCCCTCCACTTT	CSVGMQDGSPLHF
.	TRBV27	TRBD1	TRBJ1-2	TGTGCCAGCAAGGGCAGGGGGGGGTATGGCTACACCTTC	CASKGRGGYGYTF
.	TRBV5-4	.	TRBJ1-5	TGTGCCAGCAGCTTGGGTGGGCCAGGCAATCAGCCCCAGCATTTT	CASSLGGPGNQPQHF
.	TRBV28	.	TRBJ1-5	TGTGCCAGCGGGAGTACCAATCAGCCCCAGCATTTT	CASGSTNQPQHF
.	TRBV29-1	TRBD1	TRBJ1-4	TGCAGCGTGACCGGGACAGGGACTGAAAAACTGTTTTTT	CSVTGTGTEKLFF
.	TRBV6-2/TRBV6-3	TRBD1	TRBJ1-5	TGTGCCAGCAGTTACCGTGGGACAGGGGTAGGCAATCAGCCCCAGCATTTT	CASSYRGTGVGNQPQHF
.	TRBV6-2/TRBV6-3	TRBD1	TRBJ1-2	TGTGCCAGCAGCAGACAGGGTCTTGCCTACACCTTC	CASSRQGLAYTF
.	TRBV10-3	.	TRBJ1-2	TGTGCCATCCCCAGGGATAGTGGCTACACCTTC	CAIPRDSGYTF
.	TRBV18	.	TRBJ2-2	TGTGCCAGCTCACCACAGGCGCAACACACCGGGGAGCTGTTTTTT	CASSPQAQHTGELFF
once	TRBV10-2	.	TRBJ1-1	TGCGCCAGCAGTGAGAGGACTGAAGCTTTCTTT	CASSERTEAFF
.	TRBV2	.	TRBJ1-3	TGTGCCAGCAGTGAAGCGCTTGGGACCTCTGGAAACACCATATATTTT	CASSEALGTSGNTIYF
.	TRBV29-1	TRBD2	TRBJ2-7	TGCAGCGTACTCCCGACTAGCGGGGGGAGCTACGAGCAGTACTTC	CSVLPTSGGSYEQYF